Listed below are T cell receptor beta chains from one sample, sequenced in a study of cytomegalovirus exposure and HLA in healthy donors. Clones were read by immunoSEQ multiplex PCR, and TCRdb kept only the in-frame ones, dropping some. The table records roughly 160,000 clones, over 75% of them present only once. Material: PBMCs. Source of these receptors: a woman in her forties or fifties in good health and CMV-seropositive. CDR3s include the opening cysteine and the closing phenylalanine or tryptophan. D genes are given only for firm matches. Size is omitted from some rows. Given values are once, few, many or a class for expanded clones.

CDR3 length: 16; D gene: TRBD2; clone size: .; J gene: TRBJ2-2; V gene: TRBV27; CDR3 protein: CASSGPGLAGPGELFF; CDR3 DNA: TGTGCCAGCAGTGGACCGGGACTAGCGGGGCCCGGGGAGCTGTTTTTT
CDR3 length: 16; D gene: .; clone size: .; J gene: TRBJ1-3; V gene: TRBV5-1; CDR3 protein: CASSFQGVANRNTIYF; CDR3 DNA: TGCGCCAGCAGCTTCCAGGGCGTTGCAAATCGGAACACCATATATTTT
CDR3 length: 15; D gene: .; clone size: once; J gene: TRBJ1-1; V gene: TRBV28; CDR3 protein: CASSPPRGHFLEAFF; CDR3 DNA: TGTGCCAGCAGTCCCCCCCGCGGACACTTCCTCGAAGCTTTCTTT
CDR3 length: 17; D gene: .; clone size: once; J gene: TRBJ2-3; V gene: TRBV28; CDR3 protein: CASRAAPSAGRTDTQYF; CDR3 DNA: TGTGCCAGCAGAGCAGCCCCTAGCGCGGGCCGCACAGATACGCAGTATTTT
CDR3 length: 12; D gene: .; clone size: .; J gene: TRBJ2-7; V gene: TRBV28; CDR3 protein: CACGTPSYEQYF; CDR3 DNA: TGTGCCTGCGGGACTCCTTCCTACGAGCAGTACTTC
CDR3 length: 16; D gene: .; clone size: .; J gene: TRBJ1-4; V gene: TRBV18; CDR3 protein: CASAYRDLRNGEKLFF; CDR3 DNA: TGTGCCAGCGCCTACAGGGATCTAAGGAATGGTGAAAAACTGTTTTTT
CDR3 length: 15; D gene: .; clone size: few; J gene: TRBJ1-3; V gene: TRBV6-5; CDR3 protein: CASSYGGISGNTIYF; CDR3 DNA: TGTGCCAGCAGTTACGGCGGGATCTCTGGAAACACCATATATTTT
CDR3 length: 16; D gene: .; clone size: .; J gene: TRBJ1-3; V gene: TRBV9; CDR3 protein: CASSASSGSAGNTIYF; CDR3 DNA: TGTGCCAGCAGCGCATCCTCCGGGTCAGCTGGAAACACCATATATTTT
CDR3 length: 18; D gene: TRBD2; clone size: few; J gene: TRBJ2-7; V gene: TRBV7-9; CDR3 protein: CASSSTVGSSGAYYEQYF; CDR3 DNA: TGTGCCAGCAGCTCGACGGTAGGGTCTAGCGGAGCCTACTACGAGCAGTACTTC
CDR3 length: 14; D gene: .; clone size: .; J gene: TRBJ2-7; V gene: TRBV5-1; CDR3 protein: CASSGGTAVYEQYF; CDR3 DNA: TGCGCCAGCAGCGGAGGGACAGCAGTTTACGAGCAGTACTTC
CDR3 length: 16; D gene: .; clone size: .; J gene: TRBJ2-7; V gene: TRBV7-6; CDR3 protein: CASSFEDRPSSYEQYF; CDR3 DNA: TGTGCCAGCAGCTTCGAAGACAGACCCTCCTCCTACGAGCAGTACTTC
CDR3 length: 18; D gene: TRBD2; clone size: few; J gene: TRBJ2-1; V gene: TRBV7-3; CDR3 protein: CASSLKGVGTSGMNEQFF; CDR3 DNA: TGTGCCAGCAGCTTAAAGGGGGTCGGGACTAGCGGGATGAATGAGCAGTTCTTC
CDR3 length: 12; D gene: TRBD1; clone size: .; J gene: TRBJ2-7; V gene: TRBV7-2; CDR3 protein: CASRDRAYEQYF; CDR3 DNA: TGTGCCAGCCGGGACAGAGCCTACGAGCAGTACTTC
CDR3 length: 11; D gene: .; clone size: .; J gene: TRBJ2-1; V gene: TRBV7-9; CDR3 protein: CSSSSGSEEFF; CDR3 DNA: TGTTCCAGCAGCTCTGGGAGCGAGGAGTTCTTC
CDR3 length: 17; D gene: TRBD1; clone size: once; J gene: TRBJ1-6; V gene: TRBV2; CDR3 protein: CASSEGTGYSYNSPLHF; CDR3 DNA: TGTGCCAGCAGTGAAGGGACAGGGTACTCCTATAATTCACCCCTCCACTTT